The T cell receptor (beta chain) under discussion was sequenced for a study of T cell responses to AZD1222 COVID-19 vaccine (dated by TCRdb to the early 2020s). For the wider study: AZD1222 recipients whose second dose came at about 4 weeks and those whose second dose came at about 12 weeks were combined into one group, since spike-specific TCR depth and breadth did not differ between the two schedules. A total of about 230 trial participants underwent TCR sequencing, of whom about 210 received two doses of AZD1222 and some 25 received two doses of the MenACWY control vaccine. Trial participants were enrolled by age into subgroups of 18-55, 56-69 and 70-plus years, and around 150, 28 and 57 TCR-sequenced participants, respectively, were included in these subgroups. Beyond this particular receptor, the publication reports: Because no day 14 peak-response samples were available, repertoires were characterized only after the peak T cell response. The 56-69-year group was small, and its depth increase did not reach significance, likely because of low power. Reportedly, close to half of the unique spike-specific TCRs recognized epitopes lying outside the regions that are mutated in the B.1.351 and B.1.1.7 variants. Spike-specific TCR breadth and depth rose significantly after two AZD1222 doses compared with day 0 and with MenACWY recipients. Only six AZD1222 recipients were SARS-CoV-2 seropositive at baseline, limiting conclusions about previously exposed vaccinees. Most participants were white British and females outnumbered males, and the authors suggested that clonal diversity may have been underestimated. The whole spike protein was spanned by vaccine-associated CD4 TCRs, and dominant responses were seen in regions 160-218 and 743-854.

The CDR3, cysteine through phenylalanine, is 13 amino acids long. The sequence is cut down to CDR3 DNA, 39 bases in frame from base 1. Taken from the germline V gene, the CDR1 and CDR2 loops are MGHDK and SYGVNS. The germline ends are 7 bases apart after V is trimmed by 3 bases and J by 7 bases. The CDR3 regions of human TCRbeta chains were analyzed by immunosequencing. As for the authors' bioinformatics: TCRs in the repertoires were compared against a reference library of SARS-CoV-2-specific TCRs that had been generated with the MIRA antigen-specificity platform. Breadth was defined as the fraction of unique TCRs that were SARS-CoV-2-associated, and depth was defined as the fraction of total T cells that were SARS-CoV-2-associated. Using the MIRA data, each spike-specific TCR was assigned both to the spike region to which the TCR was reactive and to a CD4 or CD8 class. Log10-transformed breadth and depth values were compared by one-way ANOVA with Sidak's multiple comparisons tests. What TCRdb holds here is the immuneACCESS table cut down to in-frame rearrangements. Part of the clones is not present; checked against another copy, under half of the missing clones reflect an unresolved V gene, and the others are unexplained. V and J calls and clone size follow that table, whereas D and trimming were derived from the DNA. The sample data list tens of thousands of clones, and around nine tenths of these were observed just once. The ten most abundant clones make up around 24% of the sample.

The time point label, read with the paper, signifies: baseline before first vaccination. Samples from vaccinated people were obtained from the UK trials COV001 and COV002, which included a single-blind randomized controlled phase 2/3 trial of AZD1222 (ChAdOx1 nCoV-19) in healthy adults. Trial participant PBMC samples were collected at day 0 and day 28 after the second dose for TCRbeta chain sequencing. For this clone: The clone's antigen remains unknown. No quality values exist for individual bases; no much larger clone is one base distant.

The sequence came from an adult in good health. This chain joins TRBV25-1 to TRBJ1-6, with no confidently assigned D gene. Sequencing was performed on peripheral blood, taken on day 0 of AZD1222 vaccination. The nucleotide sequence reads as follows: TGTGCCAGCAGTGACAGATTCAATTCACCCCTCCACTTT. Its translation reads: CASSDRFNSPLHF.